The subject of this entry is one T cell receptor beta chain. Its specificity is unknown. The entry originates in a study of CD8 T cells in Susac syndrome. Study conclusions and caveats: The study conceded that its TCR sequencing and HLA analysis involved relatively few individuals.

V was pared by 2 bases and J by 2 bases, with 12 bases between. Per the germline V gene, CDR1 is SGDLS and CDR2 is YYNGEE. CDR3 length: 15 amino acids. Reverse transcription of roughly 0.45 to 1 ug RNA was carried out with random hexamers. One entry per CDR3 protein results from TCRdb running MiXCR on the immunoSEQ multiplex PCR reads. The sample carries around 200,000 distinct CDR3 sequences, around 95% recorded once. This chain links TRBV9 with TRBJ2-3, with a tentative D call TRBD1 (7 bases). Sequences were obtained from CD4+ T cells from PBMCs. This sequence was found in a human donor with Susac syndrome. The CDR3 reads CASSVRDRFTDTQYF. The CDR3 DNA follows: TGTGCCAGCAGCGTGCGGGACAGATTCACAGATACGCAGTATTTT.